This TCR beta chain was observed in a study of T cells in women clearing cervical HPV infection. For the study at large: Case blood was drawn when the lesion was first found; control blood after infection became undetectable.

Whole-study results and caveats: Repertoire richness, not evenness, was significantly elevated in CIN3+ cases versus controls. Effector/memory and HPV-specific T cells were not isolated, and association timing is unknown. Cases carried less TRBV6-7 than controls: 0.11% versus 0.16%.

Profiling relied on immunoSEQ multiplex PCR, and the TCRdb table lists in-frame clones only, not all of them. Its listing shows 23,000 or so clones. This CDR3 is built from 14 residues. Looked up from germline, CDR1 is SQVTM and CDR2 is ANQGSEA. Trimming removed 4 bases from V and 6 bases from J, with 19 bases in between. Turning to this clone: What it recognizes is unknown. The read ends 3 residues early relative to the CDR3; the germline J gene fills the gap.

The chain links TRBV29-1 to TRBJ2-7, with D tentatively TRBD2 (6 bases). The clonotype originates from a woman aged 18-70 years with a cervical HPV16 infection that either progressed to CIN3+ or cleared (not recorded which). The sequencing input was blood buffy coat. The DNA read from the CDR3 is TGCAGCGTTGTGCGGGGTTTGGAGGTTCTCGAG. As protein: CSVVRGLEVLE. The complete CDR3 reads CSVVRGLEVLEQYF.